These 22 T cell receptor beta chains came from one sample sequenced in a study of CXCR3-negative and CXCR3-positive naive CD8 T cells. Study-level points and caveats: More hydrophobic TRB CDR3s occurred in CXCR3-positive than in CXCR3-negative naive cells.

With UMI labels, 5' RACE was used to prepare the TRB cDNA libraries. Each CDR3 protein gets one entry in TCRdb, which reprocessed the 5' RACE reads and gives no DNA. The table for this sample gives over 100,000 distinct CDR3 sequences. Their target antigens are unknown. The source material was naive CXCR3+ CD8+ T cells from blood. Subset noted: CD45RO-CCR7+CD27+CD95- naive CD8+ T cells expressing CXCR3 (TNR3+). These receptors originate from a human donor in good health. Some clones in this sample may be carry-over from other donors' samples.

V and J are TRBV6-5 and TRBJ2-7; TCRdb designates TRBD1, a call that cannot be tested without DNA. The CDR3 runs to 13 residues. Germline CDR1 MNHEY, CDR2 SVGAGI. CDR3: CASSNRDRDEQYF.

The genes are TRBV27 and TRBJ2-7. The CDR3 loop spans 14 amino acids. Per germline, CDR1 MNHEY and CDR2 SMNVEV (reference sequence). The CDR3 sequence: CASSLSWTEYEQYF.

The CDR3 reads CSVEVSSYEQYF. V is TRBV29-1 and J is TRBJ2-7. The CDR3 runs to 12 residues. CDR1 and CDR2 (germline): SQVTM, ANQGSEA.

CDR3 in amino acids: CASTPRAADRKTYEQYF. The chain recombines TRBV28 with TRBJ2-7; TCRdb selects TRBD1, and the lack of DNA leaves this call unchecked. There are 17 residues in the CDR3. Germline loops: CDR1 MDHEN, CDR2 SYDVKM.

The chain is built from TRBV20-1 and TRBJ2-1; the D call from TCRdb, TRBD2, cannot be confirmed without DNA. The CDR3 is made up of 18 amino acids. CDR1 and CDR2 (germline): DFQATT, SNEGSKA (reference sequence). The CDR3 spells CSVRGREGPFSTYNEQFF.

The CDR3 protein is CASSLIGGEGTADTQYF. The rearrangement joins TRBV28 to TRBJ2-3; TCRdb names TRBD2, which stays unverified in the absence of DNA. The CDR3 contains 17 residues. Germline CDR1 and CDR2: MDHEN and SYDVKM.

The chain's CDR3 is CASTPGGTEAFF. This chain connects TRBV7-9 to TRBJ1-1; TCRdb's D call, TRBD1, is unchecked because there is no DNA. Looked up from germline, CDR1 is SEHNR and CDR2 is FQNEAQ (reference sequence). The CDR3 is made up of 12 amino acids.

V usage is TRBV23-1 and J usage is TRBJ2-7. TRBV23-1 qualifies as an ORF whose function is uncertain. CDR3 length: 14 residues. The CDR3 reads CASSQQPRGYEQYF.

This rearrangement joins TRBV12-3 or TRBV12-4 to TRBJ1-1; the D call from TCRdb, TRBD1, cannot be confirmed without DNA. The CDR3 is made up of 14 amino acids. CDR3 amino acids: CASSGQGEGTEAFF.

The chain couples TRBV21-1 to TRBJ2-7; TCRdb calls TRBD1, which cannot be checked without DNA. TRBV21-1 has pseudogene status. The CDR3 runs to 14 residues. CDR3 amino acids: CASSKARTGHEQYF.

V and J are TRBV5-4 and TRBJ2-3. The CDR3 runs to 14 residues. Germline V lookup: CDR1 SGHNT, CDR2 YYREEE (reference sequence). This chain's CDR3 is CASSLAADTDTQYF. Full variable domain (missing parts from reference TRBV5-4 and TRBJ2-3): ETGVTQSPTHLIKTRGQQVTLRCSSQSGHNTVSWYQQALGQGPQFIFQYYREEENGRGNFPPRFSGLQFPNYSSELNVNALELDDSALYLCASSLAADTDTQYFGPGTRLTVL.

The J gene is TRBJ2-5, the V gene TRBV29-1. The CDR3 has 12 amino acids. Looked up from germline, CDR1 is SQVTM and CDR2 is ANQGSEA. The CDR3 reads CSVSADQETQYF.

The rearrangement links TRBV9 to TRBJ2-2; TCRdb reports TRBD1, a call that lacks DNA to check it against. This CDR3 comprises 16 residues. Germline CDR1 and CDR2: SGDLS and YYNGEE. The CDR3 sequence: CASSVGAGAWTGELFF.

The genes are TRBV12-3 or TRBV12-4 and TRBJ2-1; TCRdb reports TRBD2, a call that lacks DNA to check it against. The CDR3 spans 15 residues. This CDR3 is CASSLGTSDYNEQFF.

CDR3 region: CASSRRQEDNQPQHF. V gene TRBV4-1 combines with J gene TRBJ1-5. Germline V gives CDR1 MGHRA, CDR2 YSYEKL. The CDR3 has 15 amino acids.

This chain connects TRBV29-1 to TRBJ2-7; as DNA is missing, the TRBD1 call by TCRdb cannot be tested. Germline V lookup: CDR1 SQVTM, CDR2 ANQGSEA. This CDR3 is built from 12 residues. The CDR3 sequence is CSVGDRPYEQYF.

The V and J genes are TRBV27 and TRBJ2-7; checking the TCRdb D call of TRBD1 is not possible without DNA. The CDR3 runs to 15 residues. CDR1 is MNHEY, CDR2 SMNVEV, per germline (reference sequence). The CDR3 spells CASRISGTGIYEQYF.

This sequence joins TRBV25-1 and TRBJ1-1; without DNA, the TCRdb call of TRBD1 cannot be checked. The CDR3 runs 15 residues. The V gene's germline CDR1 is MGHDK and CDR2 SYGVNS. The CDR3: CASSGRTGGLTEAFF. Full variable domain (remainder filled in from reference TRBV25-1 and TRBJ1-1): EADIYQTPRYLVIGTGKKITLECSQTMGHDKMYWYQQDPGMELHLIHYSYGVNSTEKGDLSSESTVSRIRTEHFPLTLESARPSHTSQYLCASSGRTGGLTEAFFGQGTRLTVV.

The chain carries TRBV5-1 and TRBJ1-4; the TRBD1 assignment by TCRdb is unverifiable without DNA. This CDR3 is 17 amino acids long. Per the germline V gene, CDR1 is SGHRS and CDR2 is YFSETQ. The CDR3 protein is CASSSWGLNPANEKLFF.

The chain is built from TRBV4-1 and TRBJ2-7; the TRBD2 assignment by TCRdb is unverifiable without DNA. There are 16 residues in the CDR3. Germline CDR1 MGHRA, CDR2 YSYEKL. CDR3 protein: CASSHGQGLVSYEQYF.

The chain has TRBV27 and TRBJ2-7; the TCRdb call, TRBD2, lacks DNA for checking. The CDR3 has 13 residues. The V gene's germline CDR1 is MNHEY and CDR2 SMNVEV (reference sequence). The CDR3: CASSFLPTYEQYF.

The chain has TRBV7-8 and TRBJ1-2; lacking DNA, the TRBD1 call made by TCRdb goes unchecked. Germline-derived CDR1 and CDR2 are SGHVS and FQNEAQ. CDR3 length equals 12 residues. CDR3 sequence: CASSLGDHGYTF. Combining the CDR3 with reference TRBV7-8 and TRBJ1-2 gives the whole variable domain GAGVSQSPRYKVAKRGQDVALRCDPISGHVSLFWYQQALGQGPEFLTYFQNEAQLDKSGLPSDRFFAERPEGSVSTLKIQRTQQEDSAVYLCASSLGDHGYTFGSGTRLTVV.